This entry concerns a single T cell receptor (beta chain). This entry belongs to a study of CD8+ T cells in alopecia areata. Isolated RNA was reverse transcribed into cDNA used as the sequencing template. Using immunoSEQ multiplex PCR, the repertoire was profiled, and TCRdb retains in-frame clones only, with some absent. The sample includes 150,000 or so clones, around 87% of them seen just once. Documented treatment: oral pan-JAK inhibitor, 5-10 mg twice daily. The material was CD8+ T cells sorted from blood, obtained at week 4, from a patient treated with tofacitinib. This TCR was sampled from a human donor with alopecia areata.

The CDR3 DNA reads TGTGCCAGTAGTATAGTGGGGGGCCACCACGAGCAGTACTTC. Translating gives CASSIVGGHHEQYF. The V call is TRBV19, the J call TRBJ2-7; perhaps D is TRBD1 or TRBD2 (6 bases each). The CDR3 runs 14 residues. V lost 1 base to trimming and J lost 5 bases, with 12 bases between them. From germline, CDR1 is LNHDA and CDR2 SQIVND (reference sequence).